This T cell receptor beta chain comes out of a study of T cell responses to AZD1222 COVID-19 vaccine. Per the germline V gene, CDR1 is MDHEN and CDR2 is SYDVKM. CDR3 size: 14 residues. The ends were cut back, 6 bases at V and 6 bases at J, with 18 bases in the middle. General study points: Baseline seropositivity characterized only a handful of AZD1222 recipients.

This clone has only one observation. Its specificity is unknown. Profiling relied on immunoSEQ multiplex PCR, and the TCRdb table lists in-frame clones only, not all of them. Among some 140,000 clones, about 91% were seen once, and the ten largest hold around 3%. This sequence joins TRBV28 and TRBJ2-7; a possible D gene is TRBD1 (5 bases). This TCR was recovered from an adult in good health. This sample comprised peripheral blood, obtained on day 0 of AZD1222 vaccination. CDR3 sequence: CASRQGTPFFEQYF. CDR3 in DNA: TGTGCCAGCAGGCAGGGAACCCCTTTTTTCGAGCAGTACTTC.